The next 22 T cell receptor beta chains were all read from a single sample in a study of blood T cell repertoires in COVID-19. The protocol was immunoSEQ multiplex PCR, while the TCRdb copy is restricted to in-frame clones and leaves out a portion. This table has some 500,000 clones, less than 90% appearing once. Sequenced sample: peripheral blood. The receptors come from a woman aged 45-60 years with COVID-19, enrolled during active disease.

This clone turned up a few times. For the CDR3, the DNA is TGTGCCAGCAGCAGGGCAGGGCCATTGAACACTGAAGCTTTCTTT. It is translated as CASSRAGPLNTEAFF. The genes are TRBV27 and TRBJ1-1; maybe TRBD1 (5 bases). CDR3 length equals 15 residues. The V gene lost 6 bases and the J gene lost 0 bases, with 14 bases spanning the gap. The germline V gene has CDR1 MNHEY and CDR2 SMNVEV (reference sequence).

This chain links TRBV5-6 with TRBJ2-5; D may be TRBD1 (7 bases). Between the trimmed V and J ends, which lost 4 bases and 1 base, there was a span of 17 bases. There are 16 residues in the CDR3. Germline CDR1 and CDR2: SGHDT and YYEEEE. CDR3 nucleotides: TGTGCCAGCAGCCTTGGTCAGGGGGAGGCCCAAGAGACCCAGTACTTC. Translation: CASSLGQGEAQETQYF.

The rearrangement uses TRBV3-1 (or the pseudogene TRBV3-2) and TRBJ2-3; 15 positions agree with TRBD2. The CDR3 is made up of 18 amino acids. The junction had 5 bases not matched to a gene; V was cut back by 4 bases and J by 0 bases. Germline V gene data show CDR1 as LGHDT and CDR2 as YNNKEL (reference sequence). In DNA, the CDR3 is TGTGCCAGCAGCCCTGGACTAGCGGGGGGGCCTAGCACAGATACGCAGTATTTT. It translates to CASSPGLAGGPSTDTQYF.

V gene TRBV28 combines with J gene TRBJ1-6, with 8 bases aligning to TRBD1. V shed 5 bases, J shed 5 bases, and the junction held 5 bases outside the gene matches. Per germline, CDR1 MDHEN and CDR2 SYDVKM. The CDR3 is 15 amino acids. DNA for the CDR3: TGTGCCAGCAGTCCGCGACAGGGGAATAATTCACCCCTCCACTTT. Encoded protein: CASSPRQGNNSPLHF. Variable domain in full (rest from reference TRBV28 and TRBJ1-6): DVKVTQSSRYLVKRTGEKVFLECVQDMDHENMFWYRQDPGLGLRLIYFSYDVKMKEKGDIPEGYSVSREKKERFSLILESASTNQTSMYLCASSPRQGNNSPLHFGNGTRLTVT.

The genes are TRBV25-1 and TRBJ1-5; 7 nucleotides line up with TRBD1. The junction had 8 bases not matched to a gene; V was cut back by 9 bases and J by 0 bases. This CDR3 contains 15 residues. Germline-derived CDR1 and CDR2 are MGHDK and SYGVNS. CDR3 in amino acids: CASPTGNYSNQPQHF. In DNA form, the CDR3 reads TGTGCCAGTCCGACAGGGAATTATAGCAATCAGCCCCAGCATTTT.

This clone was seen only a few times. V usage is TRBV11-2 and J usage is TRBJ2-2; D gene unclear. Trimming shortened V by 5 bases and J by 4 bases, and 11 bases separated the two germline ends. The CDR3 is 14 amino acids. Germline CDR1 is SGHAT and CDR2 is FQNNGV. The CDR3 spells CASSADLGTGELFF. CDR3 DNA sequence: TGTGCCAGCAGCGCCGACTTGGGCACCGGGGAGCTGTTTTTT.

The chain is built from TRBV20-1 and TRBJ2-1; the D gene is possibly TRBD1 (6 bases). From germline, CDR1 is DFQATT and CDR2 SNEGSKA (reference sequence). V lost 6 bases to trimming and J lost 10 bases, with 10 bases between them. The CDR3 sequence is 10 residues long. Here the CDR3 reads CSAGAAEQFF. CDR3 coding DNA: TGCAGTGCGGGGGCGGCGGAGCAGTTCTTC.

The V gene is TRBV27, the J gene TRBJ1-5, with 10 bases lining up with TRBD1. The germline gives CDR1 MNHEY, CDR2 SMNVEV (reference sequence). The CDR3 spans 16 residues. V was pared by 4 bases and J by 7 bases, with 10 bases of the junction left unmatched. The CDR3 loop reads CASSSSGTGVAQPQHF. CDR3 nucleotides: TGTGCCAGCAGTTCATCCGGGACAGGGGTCGCCCAGCCCCAGCATTTT.

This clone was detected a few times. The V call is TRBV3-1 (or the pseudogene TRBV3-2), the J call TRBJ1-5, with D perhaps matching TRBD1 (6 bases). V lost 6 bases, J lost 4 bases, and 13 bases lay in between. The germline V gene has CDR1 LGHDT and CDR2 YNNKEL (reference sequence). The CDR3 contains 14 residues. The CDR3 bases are TGTGCCAGCAGTCGGGGGGACACAAATCAGCCCCAGCATTTT. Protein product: CASSRGDTNQPQHF.

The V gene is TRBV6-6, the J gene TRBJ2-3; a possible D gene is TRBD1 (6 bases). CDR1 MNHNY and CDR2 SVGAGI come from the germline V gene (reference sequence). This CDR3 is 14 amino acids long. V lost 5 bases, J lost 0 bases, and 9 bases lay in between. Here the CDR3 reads CASSLDRSTDTQYF. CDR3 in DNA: TGTGCCAGCAGTCTCGACAGGAGCACAGATACGCAGTATTTT.

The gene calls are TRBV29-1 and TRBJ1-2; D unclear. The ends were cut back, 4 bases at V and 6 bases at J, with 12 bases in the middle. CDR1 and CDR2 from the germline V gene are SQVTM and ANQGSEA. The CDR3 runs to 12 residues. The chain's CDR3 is CSVATYLDGYTF. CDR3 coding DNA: TGCAGCGTTGCCACTTATCTAGATGGCTACACCTTC.

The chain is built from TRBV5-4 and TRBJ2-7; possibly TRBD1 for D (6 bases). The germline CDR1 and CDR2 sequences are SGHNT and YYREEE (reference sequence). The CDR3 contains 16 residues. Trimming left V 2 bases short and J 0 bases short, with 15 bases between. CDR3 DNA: TGTGCCAGCAGCTTTTGGGAAGGGGGACACTCCTACGAGCAGTACTTC. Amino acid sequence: CASSFWEGGHSYEQYF.

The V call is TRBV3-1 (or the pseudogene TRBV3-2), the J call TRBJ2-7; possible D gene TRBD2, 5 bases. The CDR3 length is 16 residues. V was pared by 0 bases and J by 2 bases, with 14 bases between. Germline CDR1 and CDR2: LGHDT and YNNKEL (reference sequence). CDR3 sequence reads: CASSQDVVASTYEQYF. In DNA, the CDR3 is TGTGCCAGCAGCCAAGATGTGGTAGCGTCAACCTACGAGCAGTACTTC.

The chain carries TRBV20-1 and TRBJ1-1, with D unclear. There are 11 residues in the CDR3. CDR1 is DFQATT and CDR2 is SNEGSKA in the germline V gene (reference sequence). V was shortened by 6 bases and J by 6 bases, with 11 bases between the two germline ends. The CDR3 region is CSAPTEAEAFF. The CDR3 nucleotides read TGCAGTGCCCCCACGGAGGCTGAAGCTTTCTTT.

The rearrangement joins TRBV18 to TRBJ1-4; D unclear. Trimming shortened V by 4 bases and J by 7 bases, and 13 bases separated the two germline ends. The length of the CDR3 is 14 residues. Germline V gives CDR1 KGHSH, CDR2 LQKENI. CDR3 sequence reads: CASSLDSESEKLFF. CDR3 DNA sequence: TGTGCCAGCTCACTAGACTCTGAATCTGAAAAACTGTTTTTT.

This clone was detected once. The CDR3 coding sequence is TGTGCCAGCAGCCCAGGACTAGCGGGGGAAGATACGCAGTATTTT. It encodes CASSPGLAGEDTQYF. The rearrangement uses TRBV7-3 and TRBJ2-3, with 13 bases aligning to TRBD2. The J segment lost 5 bases and the V segment lost 5 bases, leaving 4 bases of the junction unmatched. Germline CDR1 SGHTA, CDR2 FQGTGA. The CDR3 has 15 residues. The full variable domain, completed using reference TRBV7-3 and TRBJ2-3, is GAGVSQTPSNKVTEKGKYVELRCDPISGHTALYWYRQSLGQGPEFLIYFQGTGAADDSGLPNDRFFAVRPEGSVSTLKIQRTERGDSAVYLCASSPGLAGEDTQYFGPGTRLTVL.

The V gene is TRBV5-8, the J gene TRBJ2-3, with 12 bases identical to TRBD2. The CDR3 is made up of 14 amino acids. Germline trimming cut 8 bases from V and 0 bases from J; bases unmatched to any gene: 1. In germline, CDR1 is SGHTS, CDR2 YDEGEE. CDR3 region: CARTSGGSTDTQYF. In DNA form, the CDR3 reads TGTGCCAGGACTAGCGGGGGTAGCACAGATACGCAGTATTTT. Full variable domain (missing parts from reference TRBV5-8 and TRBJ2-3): EAGVTQSPTHLIKTRGQQATLRCSPISGHTSVYWYQQALGLGLQFLLWYDEGEERNRGNFPPRFSGRQFPNYSSELNVNALELEDSALYLCARTSGGSTDTQYFGPGTRLTVL.

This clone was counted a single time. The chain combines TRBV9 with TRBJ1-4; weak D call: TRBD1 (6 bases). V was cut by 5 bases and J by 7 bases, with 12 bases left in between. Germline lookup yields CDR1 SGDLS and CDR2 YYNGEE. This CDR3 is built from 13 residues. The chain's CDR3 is CASRDRYSEKLFF. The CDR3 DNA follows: TGTGCCAGCAGGGACAGATACAGTGAAAAACTGTTTTTT.

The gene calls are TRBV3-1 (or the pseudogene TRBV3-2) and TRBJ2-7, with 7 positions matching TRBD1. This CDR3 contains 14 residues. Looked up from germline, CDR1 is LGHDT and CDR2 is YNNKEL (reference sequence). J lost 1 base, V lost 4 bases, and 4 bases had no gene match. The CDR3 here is CASSPRDRSYEQYF. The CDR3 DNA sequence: TGTGCCAGCAGCCCCAGGGACAGATCCTACGAGCAGTACTTC.

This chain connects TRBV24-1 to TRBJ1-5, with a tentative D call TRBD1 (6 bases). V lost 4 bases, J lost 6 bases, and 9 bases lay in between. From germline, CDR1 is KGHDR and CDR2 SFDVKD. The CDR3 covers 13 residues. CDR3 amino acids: CATSEGAGQPQHF. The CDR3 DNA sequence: TGTGCCACCAGTGAGGGGGCAGGTCAGCCCCAGCATTTT.

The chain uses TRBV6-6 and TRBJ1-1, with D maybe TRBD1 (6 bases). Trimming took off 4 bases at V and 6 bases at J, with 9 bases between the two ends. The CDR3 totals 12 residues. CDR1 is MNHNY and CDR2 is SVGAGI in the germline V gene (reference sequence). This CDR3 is CASSSGTPEAFF. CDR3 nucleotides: TGTGCCAGCAGTTCCGGGACACCTGAAGCTTTCTTT.

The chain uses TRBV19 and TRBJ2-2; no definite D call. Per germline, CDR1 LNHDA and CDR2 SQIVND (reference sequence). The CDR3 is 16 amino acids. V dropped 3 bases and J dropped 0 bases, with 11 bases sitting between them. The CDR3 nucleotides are TGTGCCAGTAGTATTAGTTGGGCTACGAACACCGGGGAGCTGTTTTTT. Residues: CASSISWATNTGELFF.